This T cell receptor beta chain originates from a study of blood T cell repertoires in COVID-19. Overall study: The origin of the acute and convalescent COVID-19 samples was the United States, Italy and Spain. PBMCs, B-cell-depleted T cells, or T cells were the source of the cDNA or gDNA that made up the material.

In the source study's methods: Amplification from reference gene primers served as the basis for estimated nucleated cell counts. Data came from immunoSEQ multiplex PCR; TCRdb stores just in-frame clones and leaves some out. That table gives V, J and clone size, and the DNA gave D and trimming. In the table there are 350,000 or so clones, roughly 89% of which are singletons. A Seattle source enrolled patients during active infection and followed them longitudinally. This CDR3 is built from 16 residues. Unmatched junction bases numbered 11, after V lost 5 bases and J lost 4 bases. Germline assignment: CDR1 SEHNR and CDR2 FQNEAQ (reference sequence).

The TCR comes from a woman between 55 and 75 years old with COVID-19, enrolled during active disease. V gene TRBV7-9 combines with J gene TRBJ2-3; TRBD2 matches 8 bases. What was sequenced was peripheral blood. The CDR3 sequence is CASSPPGGGPADTQYF. The DNA of the CDR3 is TGTGCCAGCAGCCCTCCCGGGGGGGGCCCGGCAGATACGCAGTATTTT.